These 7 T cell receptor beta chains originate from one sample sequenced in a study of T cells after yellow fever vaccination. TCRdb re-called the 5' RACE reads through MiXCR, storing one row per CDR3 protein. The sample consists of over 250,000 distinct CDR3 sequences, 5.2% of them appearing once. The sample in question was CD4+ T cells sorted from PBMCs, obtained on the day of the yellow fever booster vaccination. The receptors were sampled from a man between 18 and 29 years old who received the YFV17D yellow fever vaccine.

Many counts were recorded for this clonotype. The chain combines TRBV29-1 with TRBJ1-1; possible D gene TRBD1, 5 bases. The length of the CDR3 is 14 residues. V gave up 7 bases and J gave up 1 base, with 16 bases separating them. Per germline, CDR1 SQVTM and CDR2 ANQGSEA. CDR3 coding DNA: TGCAGCGCCGGAGGGGCCGGCAGGAACACTGAAGCTTTCTTT. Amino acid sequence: CSAGGAGRNTEAFF.

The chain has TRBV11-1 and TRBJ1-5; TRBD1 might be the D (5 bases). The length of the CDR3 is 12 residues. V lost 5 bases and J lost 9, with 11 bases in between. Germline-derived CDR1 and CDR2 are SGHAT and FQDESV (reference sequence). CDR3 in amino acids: CASSPTGGPQHF. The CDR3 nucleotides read TGTGCCAGCAGCCCTACCGGGGGGCCCCAGCATTTT.

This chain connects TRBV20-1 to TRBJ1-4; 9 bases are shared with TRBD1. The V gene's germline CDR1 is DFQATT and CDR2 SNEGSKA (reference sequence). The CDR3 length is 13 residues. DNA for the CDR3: TGCAGCACCACAGGGGGCCTCGTACAGAAACTGTTTTTT. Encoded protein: CSTTGGLVQKLFF.

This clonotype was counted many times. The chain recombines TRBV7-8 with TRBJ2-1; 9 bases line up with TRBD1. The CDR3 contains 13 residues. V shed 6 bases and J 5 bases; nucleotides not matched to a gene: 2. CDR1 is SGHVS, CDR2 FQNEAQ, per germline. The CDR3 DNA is TGTGCCAGCAGACGGACAGGGGACAATGAGCAGTTCTTC. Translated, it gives CASRRTGDNEQFF. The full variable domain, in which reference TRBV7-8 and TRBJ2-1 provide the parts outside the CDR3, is GAGVSQSPRYKVAKRGQDVALRCDPISGHVSLFWYQQALGQGPEFLTYFQNEAQLDKSGLPSDRFFAERPEGSVSTLKIQRTQQEDSAVYLCASRRTGDNEQFFGPGTRLTVL.

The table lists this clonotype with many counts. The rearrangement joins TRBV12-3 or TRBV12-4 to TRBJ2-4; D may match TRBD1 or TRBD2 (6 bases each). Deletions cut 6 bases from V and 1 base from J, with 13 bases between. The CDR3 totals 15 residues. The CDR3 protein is CASSPRGAAKNIQYF. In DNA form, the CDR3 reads TGTGCCAGCAGCCCAAGGGGGGCGGCCAAAAACATTCAGTACTTC.

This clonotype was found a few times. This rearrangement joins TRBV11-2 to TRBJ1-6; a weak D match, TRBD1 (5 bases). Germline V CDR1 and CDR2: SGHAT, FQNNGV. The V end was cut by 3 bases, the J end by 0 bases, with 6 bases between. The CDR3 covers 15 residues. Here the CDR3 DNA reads TGTGCCAGCAGCTTCAGGGTCTCCTATAATTCACCCCTCCACTTT. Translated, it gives CASSFRVSYNSPLHF.

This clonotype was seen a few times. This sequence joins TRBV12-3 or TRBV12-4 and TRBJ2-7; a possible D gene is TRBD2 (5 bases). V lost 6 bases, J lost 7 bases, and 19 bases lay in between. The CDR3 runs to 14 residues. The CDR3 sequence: CASSPGPAKREQYF. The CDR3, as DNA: TGTGCCAGCAGCCCAGGACCGGCTAAGCGGGAGCAGTACTTC.